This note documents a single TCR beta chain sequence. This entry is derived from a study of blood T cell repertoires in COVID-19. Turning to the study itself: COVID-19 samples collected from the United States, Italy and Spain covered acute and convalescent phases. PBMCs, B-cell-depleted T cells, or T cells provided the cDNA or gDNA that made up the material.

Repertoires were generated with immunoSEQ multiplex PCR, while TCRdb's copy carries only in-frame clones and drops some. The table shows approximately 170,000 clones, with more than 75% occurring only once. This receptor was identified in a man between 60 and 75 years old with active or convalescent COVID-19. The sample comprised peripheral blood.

The CDR3, as DNA: TGTGCCAGCTCAACAGATCATGGCTACACCTTC. The encoded protein is CASSTDHGYTF. The chain couples TRBV18 to TRBJ1-2, with D unclear. The CDR3 has 11 residues. V was clipped by 5 bases and J by 6 bases, with 7 bases between them. Germline V gene lookup returns CDR1 KGHSH and CDR2 LQKENI. The full variable domain, with the rest looked up from reference TRBV18 and TRBJ1-2, is NAGVMQNPRHLVRRRGQEARLRCSPMKGHSHVYWYRQLPEEGLKFMVYLQKENIIDESGMPKERFSAEFPKEGPSILRIQQVVRGDSAAYFCASSTDHGYTFGSGTRLTVV.